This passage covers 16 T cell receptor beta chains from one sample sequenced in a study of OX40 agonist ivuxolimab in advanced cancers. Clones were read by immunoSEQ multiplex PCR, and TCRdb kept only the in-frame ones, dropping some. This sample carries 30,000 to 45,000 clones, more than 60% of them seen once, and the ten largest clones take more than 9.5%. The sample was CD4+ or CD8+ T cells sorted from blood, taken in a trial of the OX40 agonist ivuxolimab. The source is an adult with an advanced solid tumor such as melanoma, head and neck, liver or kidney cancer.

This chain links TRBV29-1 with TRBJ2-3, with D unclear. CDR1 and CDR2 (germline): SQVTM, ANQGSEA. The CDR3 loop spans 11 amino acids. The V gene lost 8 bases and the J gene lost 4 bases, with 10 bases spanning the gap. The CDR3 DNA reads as TGCAGCATATCCTTAGCAGATACGCAGTATTTT. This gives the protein CSISLADTQYF.

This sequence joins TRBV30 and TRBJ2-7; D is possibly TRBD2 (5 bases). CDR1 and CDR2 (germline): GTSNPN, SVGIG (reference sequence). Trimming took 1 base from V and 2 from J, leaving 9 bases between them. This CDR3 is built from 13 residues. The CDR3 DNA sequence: TGTGCCTGGAGTGCTGCGGGTGCCTACGAGCAGTACTTC. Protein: CAWSAAGAYEQYF.

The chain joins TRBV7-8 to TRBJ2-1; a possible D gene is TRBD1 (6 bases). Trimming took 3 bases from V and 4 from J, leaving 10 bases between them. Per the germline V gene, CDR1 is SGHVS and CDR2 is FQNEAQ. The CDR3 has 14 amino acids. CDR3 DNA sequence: TGTGCCAGCAGCTTGGTGGACAGTTACAATGAGCAGTTCTTC. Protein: CASSLVDSYNEQFF. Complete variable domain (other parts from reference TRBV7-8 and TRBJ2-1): GAGVSQSPRYKVAKRGQDVALRCDPISGHVSLFWYQQALGQGPEFLTYFQNEAQLDKSGLPSDRFFAERPEGSVSTLKIQRTQQEDSAVYLCASSLVDSYNEQFFGPGTRLTVL.

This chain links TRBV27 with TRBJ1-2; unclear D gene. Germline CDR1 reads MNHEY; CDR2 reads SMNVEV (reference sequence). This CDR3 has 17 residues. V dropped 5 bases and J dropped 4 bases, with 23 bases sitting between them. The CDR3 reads CASSPDFGSPLFYGYTF. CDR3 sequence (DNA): TGTGCCAGCAGTCCGGACTTCGGGTCCCCCCTTTTCTATGGCTACACCTTC.

The CDR3 sequence: CSVLQGREAFF. In DNA, the CDR3 is TGCAGCGTTCTTCAGGGACGTGAAGCTTTCTTT. The chain employs TRBV29-1 and TRBJ1-1; D is possibly TRBD1 (5 bases). V gave up 5 bases and J gave up 7 bases, with 11 bases separating them. This CDR3 has 11 amino acids. Germline assignment: CDR1 SQVTM and CDR2 ANQGSEA. The full variable domain, with the rest looked up from reference TRBV29-1 and TRBJ1-1, is SAVISQKPSRDICQRGTSLTIQCQVDSQVTMMFWYRQQPGQSLTLIATANQGSEATYESGFVIDKFPISRPNLTFSTLTVSNMSPEDSSIYLCSVLQGREAFFGQGTRLTVV.

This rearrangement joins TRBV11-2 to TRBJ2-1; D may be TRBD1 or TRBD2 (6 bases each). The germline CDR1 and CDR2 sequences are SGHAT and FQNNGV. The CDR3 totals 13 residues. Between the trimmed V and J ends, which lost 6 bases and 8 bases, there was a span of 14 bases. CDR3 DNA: TGTGCCAGCAGTCGCGATAGGGGGGATGAGCAGTTCTTC. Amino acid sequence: CASSRDRGDEQFF.

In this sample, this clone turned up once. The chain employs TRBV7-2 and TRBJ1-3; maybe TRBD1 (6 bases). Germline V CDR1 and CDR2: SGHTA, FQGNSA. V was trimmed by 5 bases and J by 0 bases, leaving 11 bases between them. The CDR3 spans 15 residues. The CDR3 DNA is TGTGCCAGCAGCCCCGACAGGAACTCTGGAAACACCATATATTTT. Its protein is CASSPDRNSGNTIYF.

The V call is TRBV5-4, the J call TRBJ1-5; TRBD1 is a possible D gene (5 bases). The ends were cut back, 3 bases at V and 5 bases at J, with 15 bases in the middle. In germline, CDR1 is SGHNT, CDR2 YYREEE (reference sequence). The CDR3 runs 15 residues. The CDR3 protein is CASSWGGNPDQPQHF. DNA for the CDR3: TGTGCCAGCAGCTGGGGCGGGAACCCCGATCAGCCCCAGCATTTT.

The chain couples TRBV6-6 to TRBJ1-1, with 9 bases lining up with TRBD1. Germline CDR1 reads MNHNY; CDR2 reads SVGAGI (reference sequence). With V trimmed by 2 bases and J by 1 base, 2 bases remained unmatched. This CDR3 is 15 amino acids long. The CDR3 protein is CASSYGGQGNTEAFF. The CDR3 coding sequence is TGTGCCAGCAGTTACGGGGGACAGGGGAACACTGAAGCTTTCTTT.

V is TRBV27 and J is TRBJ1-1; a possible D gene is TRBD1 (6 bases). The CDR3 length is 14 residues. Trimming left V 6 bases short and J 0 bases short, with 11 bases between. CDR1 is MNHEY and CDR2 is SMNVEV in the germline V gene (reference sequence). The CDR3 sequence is CASRIGQMNTEAFF. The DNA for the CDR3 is TGTGCCAGCAGAATAGGACAGATGAACACTGAAGCTTTCTTT.

CDR3 region: CASSEARQTLYGYTF. CDR3 DNA: TGTGCCAGCAGTGAAGCGCGGCAGACGCTCTATGGCTACACCTTC. This chain connects TRBV6-1 to TRBJ1-2; the D is unclear. Per the germline V gene, CDR1 is MNHNS and CDR2 is SASEGT. This CDR3 has 15 residues. V dropped 0 bases and J dropped 4 bases, with 12 bases sitting between them.

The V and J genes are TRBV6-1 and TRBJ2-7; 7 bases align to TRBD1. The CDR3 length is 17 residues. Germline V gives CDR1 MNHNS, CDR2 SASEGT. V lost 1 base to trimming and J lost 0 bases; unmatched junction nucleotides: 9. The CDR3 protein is CASSEEEDRAISYEQYF. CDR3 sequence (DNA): TGTGCCAGCAGTGAAGAAGAAGACAGGGCCATCTCCTACGAGCAGTACTTC.

The CDR3 DNA sequence: TGTGCCAGCAGCACCAGACAGGGTCTATCCTATAATTCACCCCTCCACTTT. Protein sequence: CASSTRQGLSYNSPLHF. The rearrangement links TRBV9 to TRBJ1-6; the match to TRBD1 covers 7 bases. In germline, CDR1 is SGDLS, CDR2 YYNGEE. The CDR3 is 17 amino acids. V lost 4 bases and J lost 1; bases outside the gene matches: 8.

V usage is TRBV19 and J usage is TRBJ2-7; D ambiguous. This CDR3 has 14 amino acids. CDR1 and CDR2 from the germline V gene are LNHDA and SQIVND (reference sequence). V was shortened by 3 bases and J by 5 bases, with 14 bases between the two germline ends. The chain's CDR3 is CASSIFQATNEQYF. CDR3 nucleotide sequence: TGTGCCAGTAGTATCTTCCAGGCAACTAACGAGCAGTACTTC.

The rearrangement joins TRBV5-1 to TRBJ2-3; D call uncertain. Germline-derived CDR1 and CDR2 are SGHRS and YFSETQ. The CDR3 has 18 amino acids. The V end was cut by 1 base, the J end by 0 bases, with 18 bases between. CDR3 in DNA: TGCGCCAGCAGCTTGAAATTTTTGGCGAGCACTAGCACAGATACGCAGTATTTT. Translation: CASSLKFLASTSTDTQYF.

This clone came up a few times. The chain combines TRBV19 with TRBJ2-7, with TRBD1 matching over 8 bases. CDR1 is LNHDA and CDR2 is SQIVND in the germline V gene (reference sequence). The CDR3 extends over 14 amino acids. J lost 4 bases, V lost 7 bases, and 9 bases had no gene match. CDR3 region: CASKAGQGAYEQYF. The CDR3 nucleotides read TGTGCCAGTAAAGCGGGCCAGGGGGCATACGAGCAGTACTTC.